These T cell receptor beta chains were read from a single sample in a study of blood T cell repertoires in COVID-19. Produced via immunoSEQ multiplex PCR; TCRdb's table is partial and in-frame only. The profile shows over 100,000 clones, 80% to 90% of them singletons. The sequencing sample was made of peripheral blood. The receptors here all came from a man aged 55 to 70 with COVID-19, enrolled during active disease. Each CDR3 is given with its conserved first and last residue. A D gene is named only where the DNA matches it firmly. Clone size, where shown, is once, few, many, or a class for clones that have expanded.

size,D,V,J,DNA,CDR3
few,NA,TRBV3-1/TRBV3-2,TRBJ1-1,TGTGCCAGCAGCCAAGTTCGAGGGATAGGGGGAACTGAAGCTTTCTTT,CASSQVRGIGGTEAFF
NA,NA,TRBV6-5,TRBJ1-3,TGTGCCAGCAGTTACACCTCGGGGGACACCATATATTTT,CASSYTSGDTIYF
NA,NA,TRBV10-1,TRBJ2-3,TGCGCCAGCAGTGAGTCGAGCGGGACGGGGGCTAGCACAGATACGCAGTATTTT,CASSESSGTGASTDTQYF
NA,NA,TRBV5-1,TRBJ2-2,TGCGCCAGCAGTAGGTCCGCGACACTGAACACCGGGGAGCTGTTTTTT,CASSRSATLNTGELFF
NA,NA,TRBV25-1,TRBJ1-3,TGTGCCAGCAGTGCCCGACAGGACTCTGGAAACACCATATATTTT,CASSARQDSGNTIYF
once,TRBD1,TRBV4-1,TRBJ1-4,TGCGCCAGCAGCCAACCGGACAGGGTTAATGAAAAACTGTTTTTT,CASSQPDRVNEKLFF
NA,NA,TRBV27,TRBJ2-3,TGTGCCAGCAGTTCCCCGATGGGCGGGGGCCCGAGTCGGCCAGATACGCAGTATTTT,CASSSPMGGGPSRPDTQYF
NA,NA,TRBV4-3,TRBJ2-2,TGCGCCAGCAGCTCTCAGGAGGCCACCGGGGAGCTGTTTTTT,CASSSQEATGELFF
NA,NA,TRBV2,TRBJ1-2,TGTGCCAGCAATGCTGAGGATAACTATGGCTACACCTTC,CASNAEDNYGYTF
NA,TRBD2,TRBV5-4,TRBJ2-1,TGTGCCAGCAGCTTGGGTTTACTAGCGGAGGCCTACAATGAGCAGTTCTTC,CASSLGLLAEAYNEQFF
NA,NA,TRBV27,TRBJ1-1,TGTGCCAGCAGTAAGGGGATAGGGGCTGAAGCTTTCTTT,CASSKGIGAEAFF
NA,NA,TRBV11-3,TRBJ2-5,TGTGCCAGCAGCTTAGGCCCAGGGGAGACCCAGTACTTC,CASSLGPGETQYF
NA,NA,TRBV3-1/TRBV3-2,TRBJ2-3,TGTGCCAGCAGCCAAGATTACAGAGATACGCAGTATTTT,CASSQDYRDTQYF
NA,NA,TRBV6-5,TRBJ2-3,TGTGCCAGCAAGTACAGTATTGATACGCAGTATTTT,CASKYSIDTQYF
NA,TRBD1,TRBV27,TRBJ1-2,TGTGCCAGCAGTCCCCGACAGGGCGGGATTGGCTACACCTTC,CASSPRQGGIGYTF
NA,TRBD1,TRBV19,TRBJ1-3,TGTGCCACTCAGCCGTCAGGGACAGTCAGCTCTGGAAACACCATATATTTT,CATQPSGTVSSGNTIYF
NA,NA,TRBV6-2/TRBV6-3,TRBJ1-1,TGTGCCAGCAGTTTATGGACAAGGAACACTGAAGCTTTCTTT,CASSLWTRNTEAFF
NA,NA,TRBV25-1,TRBJ1-1,TGTGCCAGCAGTGACCTAATACTCGGGACAACGGAAGCTTTCTTT,CASSDLILGTTEAFF
NA,NA,TRBV6-4,TRBJ1-3,TGTGCCAGCAGTGACTCGAGGGGGGGACCGCACTTGAGCTCTGGAAACACCATATATTTT,CASSDSRGGPHLSSGNTIYF
NA,NA,TRBV7-8,TRBJ1-1,TGTGCCAGCAGCTTAGCCGGGAGCCCTGAAGCTTTCTTT,CASSLAGSPEAFF
NA,NA,TRBV6-6,TRBJ2-1,TGTGCCAGCAGTTACTCGAGGACAGTCGATGAGCAGTTCTTC,CASSYSRTVDEQFF
NA,TRBD2,TRBV10-2,TRBJ2-7,TGCGCCAGCAGTGACCCCGAGGGATTAGCGGGGGCCTCCTACGAGCAGTACTTC,CASSDPEGLAGASYEQYF
NA,NA,TRBV27,TRBJ1-2,TGTGCCAGCAGTGCCTCACAGGACTATGGCTACACCTTC,CASSASQDYGYTF
NA,NA,TRBV19,TRBJ1-5,TGTGCCAGTAGTATAGATGCAGGGCGTTCCCAGCCCCAGCATTTT,CASSIDAGRSQPQHF
NA,NA,TRBV25-1,TRBJ2-2,TGTGCCAGCACCCTGAACCCAGGGACCGGGGAGCTGTTTTTT,CASTLNPGTGELFF
NA,NA,TRBV27,TRBJ1-4,TGTGCCAGCAAGTTAAACAGGGACACTAATGAAAAACTGTTTTTT,CASKLNRDTNEKLFF
NA,TRBD1,TRBV2,TRBJ1-4,TGTGCCAGCAGCGTGGACAGGTTCGCAACTAATGAAAAACTGTTTTTT,CASSVDRFATNEKLFF
NA,NA,TRBV9,TRBJ2-7,TGTGCCAGCAGCGTAGATACAGTTTTCTACGAGCAGTACTTC,CASSVDTVFYEQYF
NA,TRBD1,TRBV5-1,TRBJ1-2,TGCGCCAGCAGCTTGACAGGGGAGCTTGGCTACACCTTC,CASSLTGELGYTF
NA,TRBD2,TRBV29-1,TRBJ2-1,TGCAGCGTTCCCCGGGGTAGCGGGGGGGCGACCTACAATGAGCAGTTCTTC,CSVPRGSGGATYNEQFF
NA,NA,TRBV4-3,TRBJ2-2,TGCGCCAGCAGCCAAGATCAGCGCACCGGGGAGCTGTTTTTT,CASSQDQRTGELFF
NA,TRBD1,TRBV6-2/TRBV6-3,TRBJ1-5,TGTGCCAGCAGTTACAATCGGAACAGGGGGCCTTTCTTGGGCAATCAGCCCCAGCATTTT,CASSYNRNRGPFLGNQPQHF
NA,TRBD1,TRBV5-1,TRBJ1-6,TGCGCCAGCAGCTGGGACAGGGGTTCACCCCTCCACTTT,CASSWDRGSPLHF
NA,NA,TRBV12-5,TRBJ1-1,TGTGCTAGTGGTTTGGACCTTGGCGGGGGCACTGAAGCTTTCTTT,CASGLDLGGGTEAFF
NA,NA,TRBV29-1,TRBJ1-1,TGCAGCGTGGGCGGACAGTACGAAGCTTTCTTT,CSVGGQYEAFF
NA,TRBD1,TRBV30,TRBJ1-2,TGTGCCTGGAGTGTAGGGACAGGATCCCGCTATGGCTACACCTTC,CAWSVGTGSRYGYTF
NA,NA,TRBV5-1,TRBJ1-1,TGCGCCAGCAGCTCACAGGGCAGTATGAACACTGAAGCTTTCTTT,CASSSQGSMNTEAFF
NA,TRBD2,TRBV5-1,TRBJ2-1,TGCGCCAGCAGCTTTGTATCCGGGGGGAACTCCTACAATGAGCAGTTCTTC,CASSFVSGGNSYNEQFF
once,TRBD1,TRBV14,TRBJ1-6,TGTGCCAGCAGCCCCACAGGGGGAAATTCACCCCTCCACTTT,CASSPTGGNSPLHF
NA,NA,TRBV7-9,TRBJ1-1,TGTGCCAGCACCCACAGGGTCCTGAACACTGAAGCTTTCTTT,CASTHRVLNTEAFF
NA,NA,TRBV5-6,TRBJ1-2,TGTGCCAGCAGCTGGACTGGTAACTATGGCTACACCTTC,CASSWTGNYGYTF
NA,NA,TRBV18,TRBJ2-7,TGTGCCAGCTCGCCTGGCGGCAGTTCCTACGAGCAGTACTTC,CASSPGGSSYEQYF
NA,NA,TRBV27,TRBJ1-6,TGTGCCAGCAGTTTATATACAGGAGTTGCAGGGCCCTCCTATAATTCACCCCTCCACTTT,CASSLYTGVAGPSYNSPLHF
NA,NA,TRBV2,TRBJ1-2,TGTGCCAGCACCATTAGCCCAGGGGTAGGGGGCTACACCTTC,CASTISPGVGGYTF
few,NA,TRBV7-2,TRBJ1-1,TGTGCCAGCAGCTTCACAGGGAAAGGGACTGAAGCTTTCTTT,CASSFTGKGTEAFF
NA,NA,TRBV7-2,TRBJ1-2,TGTGCCAGCAGCTTAGCCCCCCTTAATACGGACGGCAGGGATGGCTACACCTTC,CASSLAPLNTDGRDGYTF
NA,TRBD1,TRBV6-5,TRBJ1-5,TGTGCCAGCAGTTACTCCGGACAGGGCAATCAGCCCCAGCATTTT,CASSYSGQGNQPQHF
NA,NA,TRBV27,TRBJ1-5,TGTGCCAGCAGTCCCTACAGGAATCAGCCCCAGCATTTT,CASSPYRNQPQHF
NA,NA,TRBV19,TRBJ1-4,TGTGCCAGTAGTATTGTAGGTGTGGAGTTCGCAACTAATGAAAAACTGTTTTTT,CASSIVGVEFATNEKLFF
NA,TRBD2,TRBV7-3,TRBJ2-1,TGTGCCAGCAGCTTAAGAGTCTGGCGGGGGGCCTTCAATGAGCAGTTCTTC,CASSLRVWRGAFNEQFF
NA,NA,TRBV10-2,TRBJ1-2,TGCGCCAGCAGTGAGGGGGTAGGCAGGGCCCCAAACTATGGCTACACCTTC,CASSEGVGRAPNYGYTF
NA,TRBD2,TRBV10-3,TRBJ2-3,TGTGCCATCAGTGACTCTCATCTAGCGGGCACAGATACGCAGTATTTT,CAISDSHLAGTDTQYF
NA,TRBD2,TRBV3-1/TRBV3-2,TRBJ2-1,TGTGCCAGCAGCCAAGGATCAAGCGGGGCTCAGTTCTTC,CASSQGSSGAQFF
NA,NA,TRBV27,TRBJ1-2,TGCCCAGGGGTGAATCGCTACACCTTC,CPGVNRYTF
NA,NA,TRBV12-3/TRBV12-4,TRBJ2-5,TGTGCCAGCACTACCGATCAGGGAGAGACCCAGTACTTC,CASTTDQGETQYF